A selection of T cell receptor beta chains follows, all from one sample in a study of neurological immune-mediated disorders. One entry per CDR3 protein results from TCRdb running MiXCR on the 5' RACE reads. The sample lists under 50,000 distinct CDR3 sequences; around 14% were seen once. Sequences were obtained from PBMCs. Receptors were obtained from a male donor with HTLV-1-associated myelopathy (HAM/TSP). Both conserved end residues are part of each CDR3. D genes are given only for firm matches. A clone size is listed for some rows: how often the clone was seen (once, few, many), or a class if it is expanded.

TGTGCCAGCAGCCGGACACACGCAAGACAGGGTCAGGAGAGCCAGTACTTC CASSRTHARQGQESQYF - TRBJ2-5 TRBD1 TRBV7-2
TGCGCCAGCAGCTTGGATGGGACTAGCGTCACAGATACGCAGTATTTT CASSLDGTSVTDTQYF many TRBJ2-3 TRBD2 TRBV5-1
TGCAGTGCTACCGGGACTAGTGGCGGTGAGGAGCAGTACTTC CSATGTSGGEEQYF medium-sized TRBJ2-7 TRBD2 TRBV20-1
TGCGCCAGCAGCTTGATGCTAGCGGGGGTCGAGCAGTACTTC CASSLMLAGVEQYF few TRBJ2-7 TRBD2 TRBV5-1
TGCAGTGCGAACCTCCTTGGGGGGGGAAGCACAGATACGCAGTATTTT CSANLLGGGSTDTQYF many TRBJ2-3 TRBD2 TRBV20-1
TGCAGTGCTAGGGGGACCTACAGCGAGACCCAGTACTTC CSARGTYSETQYF many TRBJ2-5 - TRBV20-1
TGCGCCAGCAGCCCCGGGGCATGGGGTACTGAAGCTTTCTTT CASSPGAWGTEAFF many TRBJ1-1 - TRBV5-1
TGCGCCAGCCGCCGGGGCATGGATACGCAGTATTTT CASRRGMDTQYF many TRBJ2-3 - TRBV5-1
TGTGCCAGCAGCCTGGACAGGGAAAACATTCAGTACTTC CASSLDRENIQYF many TRBJ2-4 TRBD1 TRBV27
TGTGCCAGCACTGACAGGGGCAACCAGCCCCAGCATTTT CASTDRGNQPQHF many TRBJ1-5 TRBD1 TRBV6-2/TRBV6-3
TGTGCCACCAGCAGAGATATTTTGCCAGGACTAGGAAACACCATATATTTT CATSRDILPGLGNTIYF many TRBJ1-3 - TRBV15
TGCAGTGCCAAAACAGCCAGCGGGGGGGCCGGATTTTCCTACAATGAGCAGTTCTTC CSAKTASGGAGFSYNEQFF many TRBJ2-1 TRBD2 TRBV20-1
TGCAGTCGACAGGGGGCCCCCACAGATACGCAGTATTTT CSRQGAPTDTQYF many TRBJ2-3 TRBD1 TRBV20-1
TGCGCCAGCAGCTGGCCCGAGGGCGGGGGCCTGAACACCGGGGAGCTGTTTTTT CASSWPEGGGLNTGELFF many TRBJ2-2 - TRBV5-1
TGTGCCAGCAGGCTGGGACTAGCCCAAGAGACCCAGTACTTC CASRLGLAQETQYF many TRBJ2-5 TRBD2 TRBV12-3/TRBV12-4
TGCAGTGCTAGAGATTTTATGGGCAACCTAGATGGCTACACCTTC CSARDFMGNLDGYTF many TRBJ1-2 - TRBV20-1
TGTGCCAGCGGGGGCGGGGGGGCCTCCGGGGAGCTGTTTTTT CASGGGGASGELFF many TRBJ2-2 TRBD2 TRBV2
TGCAGCGCTGGAGGGGGAGGTGAAGCAGATACGCAGTATTTT CSAGGGGEADTQYF many TRBJ2-3 - TRBV29-1
TGTGCCAGCAGTGAATCCCGACAGCGGAACACTGAAGCTTTCTTT CASSESRQRNTEAFF many TRBJ1-1 - TRBV25-1
TGCAGTGCTAGGCGAGTCCGGGACTCCGGAGGGCTTTCAGCTTTCTTT CSARRVRDSGGLSAFF many TRBJ1-1 - TRBV20-1
TGCAGTGCTAGAGATGACCGCCCCTCTGGCTACACCTTC CSARDDRPSGYTF many TRBJ1-2 - TRBV20-1
TGTGCCAGCAGCTTTATTGTGCGCCGGAACACCGGGGAGCTGTTTTTT CASSFIVRRNTGELFF many TRBJ2-2 - TRBV7-8
TGCAGTGCTAGATCGCGGAGCGGGCATCCTGAAGCTTTCTTT CSARSRSGHPEAFF many TRBJ1-1 - TRBV20-1
TGTGCCAGCAGCTCCCGGGGGGCCACCCCCACCTACGAGCAGTACTTC CASSSRGATPTYEQYF few TRBJ2-7 - TRBV7-2
TGTGCCAGCAGCGTAGGCTATTCAACTAATGAAAAACTGTTTTTT CASSVGYSTNEKLFF many TRBJ1-4 - TRBV9
TGTGCCAGCAGCTCTGGGGTGCCTCCTAACTATGGCTACACCTTC CASSSGVPPNYGYTF many TRBJ1-2 - TRBV6-1
TGTGCCAGCAGCGTAGTGGGCAGGGGGCTCACAGATACGCAGTATTTT CASSVVGRGLTDTQYF many TRBJ2-3 TRBD1 TRBV9
TGTGCCAGCAGCCCCAGGGGCAGGTCCTCGTCCTACGAGCAGTACTTC CASSPRGRSSSYEQYF many TRBJ2-7 - TRBV7-2
TGCAGTGCTGGGACAGGGGTCACTGAAGCTTTCTTT CSAGTGVTEAFF - TRBJ1-1 TRBD1 TRBV20-1
TGTGCCAGCAGCTTGGGGAGGGATAGCAATCAGCCCCAGCATTTT CASSLGRDSNQPQHF medium-sized TRBJ1-5 - TRBV5-5
TGTGCCAGCAGTTTAAGGGGCGGCGGGGAGCTGTTTTTT CASSLRGGGELFF many TRBJ2-2 - TRBV12-3/TRBV12-4
TGTGCCAGCAGTGCCCCTAGGGAGGGGCGGACTGAAGCTTTCTTT CASSAPREGRTEAFF many TRBJ1-1 - TRBV6-5
TGCGCCAGCAGCCCCGCAGGGGATACTGAAGCTTTCTTT CASSPAGDTEAFF many TRBJ1-1 - TRBV5-1
TGTGCCAGCAGTTACGGCGGGACAGGGATACTGGAAGCTTTCTTT CASSYGGTGILEAFF many TRBJ1-1 TRBD1 TRBV6-5
TGTGCCTGGAGTGTAGGGTCAGATACGCAGCATTTC CAWSVGSDTQHF - TRBJ2-3 - TRBV30
TGTGCCAGCTCACCACGTCAGGGACCTCCCTACGAGCAGTACTTC CASSPRQGPPYEQYF - TRBJ2-7 - TRBV18
TGTGCCAGCAGCGTAGTCTCGGTTCCGGGGTCCGGGGAGCTGTTTTTT CASSVVSVPGSGELFF many TRBJ2-2 - TRBV9
TGTGCCAGCAGCCGGAGGATGTTTGAGACGCACTATGGCTACACCTTC CASSRRMFETHYGYTF many TRBJ1-2 - TRBV3-1
TGCAGCGTTGAACGCCGGGGGGGGCGAACTGAAGCTTTCTTT CSVERRGGRTEAFF many TRBJ1-1 - TRBV29-1
TGCAGTGCTAGAGCCCTTTCGGGACAGCTGAACCTCTACGAGCAGTACTTC CSARALSGQLNLYEQYF many TRBJ2-7 TRBD1 TRBV20-1
TGCAGTGCTCCTGACAGGGGAGGCACTGAAGCTTTCTTT CSAPDRGGTEAFF many TRBJ1-1 TRBD1 TRBV20-1
TGTGCCAGCTCACCACCGGACGGAAATAACTATGGCTACACCTTC CASSPPDGNNYGYTF few TRBJ1-2 - TRBV18
TGTGCCAGCAGTTTACCCAGGACCTACGAGCAGTACTTC CASSLPRTYEQYF many TRBJ2-7 - TRBV28
TGTGCCACCAGCAGAGATCTTAGTGCAGCCACAAATGAAAAACTGTTTTTT CATSRDLSAATNEKLFF many TRBJ1-4 - TRBV15
TGTGCCAGTAGCGACAGACGCCAGCCCCAGCATTTT CASSDRRQPQHF few TRBJ1-5 - TRBV19
TGCAGTGGGAGTGCGGGGGGATGTCTAATTGAGCAGTCCTTC CSGSAGGCLIEQSF - TRBJ2-1 TRBD2 TRBV20-1
TGTGCCAGCAGCCCGGACAGGGGAAATTCACCCCTCCACTTT CASSPDRGNSPLHF many TRBJ1-6 TRBD1 TRBV3-1
TGTGCCAGCAGCTTGTGGGGACACGCCAATGAGCAGTTCTTC CASSLWGHANEQFF many TRBJ2-1 - TRBV7-9
TGTGCCAGCAGCCCAGGGGCGGGGGGGAACAAAGAGCAGTTCTTC CASSPGAGGNKEQFF many TRBJ2-1 TRBD2 TRBV11-2
TGTGCCGTTAAGGCTACCGGGACAGCGGGAGATACGCAGTATTTT CAVKATGTAGDTQYF many TRBJ2-3 - TRBV12-3/TRBV12-4
TGCGCCAGCAGCCAAATGGACGGTTCCTACGAGCAGTACTTC CASSQMDGSYEQYF many TRBJ2-7 - TRBV5-1
TGTGCCAGCAGCTTCGAGGGTAGCGGGGTCCCTGGGGCAAACGTCCTGACTTTC CASSFEGSGVPGANVLTF - TRBJ2-6 TRBD2 TRBV7-2
TGCGCCAGCAGCCAAGAAGCGGAAGAGACCCAGTACTTC CASSQEAEETQYF many TRBJ2-5 - TRBV4-3
TGCAGTGCTCAACTAGCGGGGGGGCCTGCTCAAGATACGCAGTATTTT CSAQLAGGPAQDTQYF many TRBJ2-3 TRBD2 TRBV20-1
TGTGCCACCACACACGGTTTGCGGGGGAGCACAGATACGCAGTATTTT CATTHGLRGSTDTQYF once TRBJ2-3 TRBD2 TRBV6-2/TRBV6-3
TGTGCCAGCACGGTGGATCAAGAGACCCAGTACTTC CASTVDQETQYF many TRBJ2-5 - TRBV2
TGTGCCAGCATTCCAGCGTCGGCCAATGAGCAGTTCTTC CASIPASANEQFF many TRBJ2-1 - TRBV6-5
TGTGCCAGCAGCTCCCAGGGCGGGACAGGGTCAGAAAAACTGTTTTTT CASSSQGGTGSEKLFF many TRBJ1-4 TRBD1 TRBV5-5
TGCGCCAGCACGCTCTCAACAGGGGGAGACTATGGCTACACCTTC CASTLSTGGDYGYTF many TRBJ1-2 TRBD1 TRBV5-1
TGTGCCAGCAGTGAATGGGGAGGGGGAAATTCACCCCTCCACTTT CASSEWGGGNSPLHF few TRBJ1-6 - TRBV25-1